These 13 T cell receptor beta chains were all obtained from the same sample, sequenced in a study of blood T cell repertoires in COVID-19. TCRdb keeps only in-frame clones here, not all; method: immunoSEQ multiplex PCR. The sample has about 190,000 clones, over 75% seen once. Material: peripheral blood. These receptor sequences come from a woman older than 75 with active or convalescent COVID-19.

V usage is TRBV6-6 and J usage is TRBJ1-3, with D perhaps TRBD1 (6 bases). The CDR3 is made up of 15 amino acids. V lost 5 bases and J lost 3, with 14 bases in between. Germline V CDR1 and CDR2: MNHNY, SVGAGI (reference sequence). CDR3 in amino acids: CASSQGQSIGNTIYF. The CDR3 DNA reads TGTGCCAGCAGTCAAGGACAGTCGATTGGAAACACCATATATTTT.

The J gene is TRBJ2-3, the V gene TRBV5-4; D is undetermined. CDR3 length: 13 amino acids. V lost 1 base and J 1 base, leaving 4 bases between the germline ends. Germline V gives CDR1 SGHNT, CDR2 YYREEE (reference sequence). This CDR3 is CASSLIGTDTQYF. DNA of the CDR3: TGTGCCAGCAGCTTGATCGGCACAGATACGCAGTATTTT.

The chain carries TRBV28 and TRBJ2-5, with D tentatively TRBD2 (5 bases). CDR1 and CDR2 from the germline V gene are MDHEN and SYDVKM. Trimming took off 5 bases at V and 7 bases at J, with 26 bases between the two ends. The CDR3 covers 17 residues. CDR3 coding DNA: TGTGCCAGCAGTCCTCACCCCAATGCGGGCCGTACGGGGACCCAGTACTTC. It codes for CASSPHPNAGRTGTQYF.

The chain has TRBV5-1 and TRBJ2-6, with a weak D call TRBD1 (5 bases). The CDR3 loop spans 17 amino acids. Germline lookup yields CDR1 SGHRS and CDR2 YFSETQ. V lost 3 bases and J lost 5, with 18 bases in between. The CDR3 reads CASSSLGLGLWANVLTF. The DNA of the CDR3 is TGCGCCAGCAGCTCTCTGGGGCTTGGATTGTGGGCCAACGTCCTGACTTTC.

The V call is TRBV10-3, the J call TRBJ1-1; D gene ambiguous. From germline, CDR1 is ENHRY and CDR2 SYGVKD. The CDR3 is 15 amino acids. The ends were cut back, 0 bases at V and 0 bases at J, with 8 bases in the middle. The CDR3 DNA follows: TGTGCCATCAGTGAGTCTCCCAGAATGAACACTGAAGCTTTCTTT. Translation: CAISESPRMNTEAFF.

J is TRBJ1-1 and V is TRBV28, with TRBD1 matching over 7 bases. The CDR3 has 14 amino acids. Germline lookup yields CDR1 MDHEN and CDR2 SYDVKM. V shed 4 bases and J 4 bases; nucleotides not matched to a gene: 6. The CDR3 coding sequence is TGTGCCAGCAGTTCTTACAGGGGTGGCACTGAAGCTTTCTTT. Translation gives CASSSYRGGTEAFF.

This sequence joins TRBV10-3 and TRBJ2-1, with TRBD1 identical over 10 bases. With 7 bases clipped from V and 0 bases from J, the junction kept 6 bases outside the gene matches. CDR1 ENHRY and CDR2 SYGVKD come from the germline V gene. The CDR3 totals 16 residues. The CDR3 loop is CAIKTGTGDSYNEQFF. For the CDR3, the DNA is TGTGCCATCAAGACCGGGACAGGGGACTCCTACAATGAGCAGTTCTTC.

The J gene is TRBJ1-5, the V gene TRBV5-5; D is undetermined. V was trimmed by 1 base and J by 6 bases, leaving 11 bases between them. In germline, CDR1 is SGHKS, CDR2 YYEKEE (reference sequence). The CDR3 runs 14 residues. This chain's CDR3 is CASSLTGGGQPQHF. In DNA, the CDR3 is TGTGCCAGCAGCTTGACGGGAGGAGGTCAGCCCCAGCATTTT.

The chain employs TRBV7-2 and TRBJ1-2, with a possible D match to TRBD1 (6 bases). The CDR3 extends over 14 amino acids. Germline CDR1 and CDR2: SGHTA and FQGNSA. Between the trimmed V and J ends, which lost 3 bases and 8 bases, there was a span of 16 bases. CDR3 in DNA: TGTGCCAGCAGCTTCATACAGGGACCTTGGGGCTACACCTTC. The encoded protein is CASSFIQGPWGYTF. The whole variable domain, remainder taken from reference TRBV7-2 and TRBJ1-2, is GAGVSQSPSNKVTEKGKDVELRCDPISGHTALYWYRQSLGQGLEFLIYFQGNSAPDKSGLPSDRFSAERTGGSVSTLTIQRTQQEDSAVYLCASSFIQGPWGYTFGSGTRLTVV.

J is TRBJ2-3 and V is TRBV7-9, with D maybe TRBD1 (5 bases). Germline V gene data show CDR1 as SEHNR and CDR2 as FQNEAQ (reference sequence). There are 14 residues in the CDR3. The V end was cut by 0 bases, the J end by 6 bases, with 10 bases between. The CDR3 loop reads CASSLALQVDTQYF. The CDR3, as DNA: TGTGCCAGCAGCTTAGCGCTACAGGTGGATACGCAGTATTTT.

The rearrangement links TRBV28 to TRBJ1-6, with D perhaps matching TRBD1 (6 bases). Germline V lookup: CDR1 MDHEN, CDR2 SYDVKM. This CDR3 is 15 amino acids long. V lost 2 bases, J lost 10 bases, and 15 bases lay in between. The CDR3 loop is CASSLRGGLQSPLHF. DNA of the CDR3: TGTGCCAGCAGTTTAAGGGGGGGTCTTCAATCACCCCTCCACTTT.

CDR3 sequence reads: CASSLWTGGRGNTIYF. In DNA form, the CDR3 reads TGTGCCAGCAGCTTATGGACAGGGGGACGAGGAAACACCATATATTTT. The gene calls are TRBV7-9 and TRBJ1-3, with 10 bases aligning to TRBD1. Germline CDR1 reads SEHNR; CDR2 reads FQNEAQ (reference sequence). The CDR3 loop spans 16 amino acids. Trimming took 2 bases from V and 4 from J; bases not matched to a gene: 5.

This chain joins TRBV7-8 and TRBJ2-3; TRBD2 matches 13 bases. The germline gives CDR1 SGHVS, CDR2 FQNEAQ. The CDR3 consists of 12 residues. The J segment lost 14 bases and the V segment lost 5 bases, leaving 4 bases of the junction unmatched. The CDR3 sequence: CASSQTSGGRYF. The CDR3 nucleotides read TGTGCCAGCAGCCAGACTAGCGGGGGGCGGTATTTT. Combining the CDR3 with reference TRBV7-8 and TRBJ2-3 gives the whole variable domain GAGVSQSPRYKVAKRGQDVALRCDPISGHVSLFWYQQALGQGPEFLTYFQNEAQLDKSGLPSDRFFAERPEGSVSTLKIQRTQQEDSAVYLCASSQTSGGRYFGPGTRLTVL.